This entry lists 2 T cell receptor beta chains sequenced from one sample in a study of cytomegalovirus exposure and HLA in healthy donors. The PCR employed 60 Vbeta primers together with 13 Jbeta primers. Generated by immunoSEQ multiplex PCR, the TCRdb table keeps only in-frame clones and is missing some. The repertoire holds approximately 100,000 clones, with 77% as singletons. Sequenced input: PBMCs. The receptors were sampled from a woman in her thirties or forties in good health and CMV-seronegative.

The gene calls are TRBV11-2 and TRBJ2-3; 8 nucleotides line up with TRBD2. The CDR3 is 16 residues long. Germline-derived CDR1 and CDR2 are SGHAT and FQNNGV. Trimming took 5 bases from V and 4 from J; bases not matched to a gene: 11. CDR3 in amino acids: CASSPLAGGTADTQYF. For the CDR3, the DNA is TGTGCCAGCAGCCCGCTCGCGGGGGGCACGGCAGATACGCAGTATTTT.

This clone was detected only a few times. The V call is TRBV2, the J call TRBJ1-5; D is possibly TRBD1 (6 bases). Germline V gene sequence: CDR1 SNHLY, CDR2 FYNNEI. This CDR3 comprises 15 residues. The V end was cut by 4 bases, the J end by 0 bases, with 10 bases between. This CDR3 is CASSATGLSNQPQHF. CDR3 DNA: TGTGCCAGCAGTGCTACAGGGCTTAGCAATCAGCCCCAGCATTTT.